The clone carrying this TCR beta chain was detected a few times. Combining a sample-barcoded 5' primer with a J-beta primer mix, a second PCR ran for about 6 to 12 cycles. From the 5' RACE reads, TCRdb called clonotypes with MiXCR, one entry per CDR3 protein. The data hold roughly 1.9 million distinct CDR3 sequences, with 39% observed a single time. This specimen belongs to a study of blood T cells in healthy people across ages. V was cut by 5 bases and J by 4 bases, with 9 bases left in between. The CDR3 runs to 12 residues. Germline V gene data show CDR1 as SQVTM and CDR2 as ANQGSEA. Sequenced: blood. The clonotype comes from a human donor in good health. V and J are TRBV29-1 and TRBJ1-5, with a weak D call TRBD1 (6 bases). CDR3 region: CSVKQGNQPQHF. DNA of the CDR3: TGCAGCGTTAAACAGGGAAATCAGCCCCAGCATTTT. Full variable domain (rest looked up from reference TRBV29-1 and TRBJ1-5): SAVISQKPSRDICQRGTSLTIQCQVDSQVTMMFWYRQQPGQSLTLIATANQGSEATYESGFVIDKFPISRPNLTFSTLTVSNMSPEDSSIYLCSVKQGNQPQHFGDGTRLSIL.